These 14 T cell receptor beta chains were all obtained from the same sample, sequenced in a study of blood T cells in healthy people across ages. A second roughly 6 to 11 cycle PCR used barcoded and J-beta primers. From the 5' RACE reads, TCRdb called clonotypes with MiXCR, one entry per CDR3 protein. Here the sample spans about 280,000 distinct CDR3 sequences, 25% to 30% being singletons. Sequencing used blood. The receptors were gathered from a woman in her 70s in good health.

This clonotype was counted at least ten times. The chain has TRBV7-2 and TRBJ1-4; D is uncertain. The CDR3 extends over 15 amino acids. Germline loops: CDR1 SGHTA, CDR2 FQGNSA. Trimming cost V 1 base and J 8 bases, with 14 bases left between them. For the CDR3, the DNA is TGTGCCAGCAGCTTAGTGACGGATCCCAAGGAAAAACTGTTTTTT. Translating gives CASSLVTDPKEKLFF.

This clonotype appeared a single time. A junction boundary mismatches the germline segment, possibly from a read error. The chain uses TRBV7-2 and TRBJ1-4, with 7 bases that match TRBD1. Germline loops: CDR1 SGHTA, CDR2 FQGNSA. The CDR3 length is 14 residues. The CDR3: CAGSLDYRGEKLFF. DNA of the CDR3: TGTGCCGGCAGCTTAGATTACAGGGGTGAAAAACTGTTTTTT. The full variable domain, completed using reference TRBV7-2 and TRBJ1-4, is GAGVSQSPSNKVTEKGKDVELRCDPISGHTALYWYRQSLGQGLEFLIYFQGNSAPDKSGLPSDRFSAERTGGSVSTLTIQRTQQEDSAVYLCAGSLDYRGEKLFFGSGTQLSVL.

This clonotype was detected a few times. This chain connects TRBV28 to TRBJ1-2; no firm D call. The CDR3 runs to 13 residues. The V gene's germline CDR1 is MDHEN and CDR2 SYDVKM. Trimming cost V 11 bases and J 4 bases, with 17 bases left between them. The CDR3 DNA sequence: TGTGCCGGAGCGGGGAGTACGGGCTATGGCTACACCTTC. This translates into CAGAGSTGYGYTF.

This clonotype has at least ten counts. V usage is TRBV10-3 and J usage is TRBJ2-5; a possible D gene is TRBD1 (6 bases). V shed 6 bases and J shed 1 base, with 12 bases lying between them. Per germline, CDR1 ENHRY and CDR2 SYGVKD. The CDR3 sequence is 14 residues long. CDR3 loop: CAISDGTSQETQYF. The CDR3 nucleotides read TGTGCCATCAGCGACGGGACAAGCCAAGAGACCCAGTACTTC.

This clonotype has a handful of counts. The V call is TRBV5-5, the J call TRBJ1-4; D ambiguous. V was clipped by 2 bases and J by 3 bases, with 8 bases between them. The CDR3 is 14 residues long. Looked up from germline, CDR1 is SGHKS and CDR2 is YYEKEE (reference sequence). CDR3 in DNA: TGTGCCAGCAGCTTTAGGGATTCTAATGAAAAACTGTTTTTT. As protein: CASSFRDSNEKLFF. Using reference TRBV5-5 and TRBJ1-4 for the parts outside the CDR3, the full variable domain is DAGVTQSPTHLIKTRGQQVTLRCSPISGHKSVSWYQQVLGQGPQFIFQYYEKEERGRGNFPDRFSARQFPNYSSELNVNALLLGDSALYLCASSFRDSNEKLFFGSGTQLSVL.

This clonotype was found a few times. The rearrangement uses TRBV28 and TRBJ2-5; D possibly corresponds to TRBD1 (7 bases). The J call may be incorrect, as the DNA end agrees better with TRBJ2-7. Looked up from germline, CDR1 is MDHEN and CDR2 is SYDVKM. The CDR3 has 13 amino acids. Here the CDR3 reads CASGGDSSYEQYF. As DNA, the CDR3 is TGTGCCAGCGGAGGGGACAGCAGCTACGAGCAGTACTTC.

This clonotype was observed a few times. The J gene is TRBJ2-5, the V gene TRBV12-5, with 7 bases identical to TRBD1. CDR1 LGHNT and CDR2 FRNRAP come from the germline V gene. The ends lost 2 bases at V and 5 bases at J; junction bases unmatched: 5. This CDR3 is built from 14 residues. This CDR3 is CASGLTGARETQYF. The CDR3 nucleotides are TGTGCTAGTGGTTTGACAGGGGCCCGGGAGACCCAGTACTTC.

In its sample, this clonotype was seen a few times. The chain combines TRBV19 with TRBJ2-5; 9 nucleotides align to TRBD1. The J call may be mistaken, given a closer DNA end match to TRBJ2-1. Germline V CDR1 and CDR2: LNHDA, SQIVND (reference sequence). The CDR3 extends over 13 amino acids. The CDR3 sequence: CASRQQGANEQFF. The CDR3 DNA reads TGTGCCAGTAGACAACAGGGGGCAAATGAGCAGTTCTTC.

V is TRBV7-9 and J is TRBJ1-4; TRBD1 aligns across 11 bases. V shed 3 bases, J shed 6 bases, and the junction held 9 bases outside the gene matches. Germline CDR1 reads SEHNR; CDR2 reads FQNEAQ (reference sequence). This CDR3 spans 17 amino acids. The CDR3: CASSLDRGPTPYEKLFF. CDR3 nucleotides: TGTGCCAGCAGCTTGGACAGGGGGCCCACCCCGTATGAAAAACTGTTTTTT.

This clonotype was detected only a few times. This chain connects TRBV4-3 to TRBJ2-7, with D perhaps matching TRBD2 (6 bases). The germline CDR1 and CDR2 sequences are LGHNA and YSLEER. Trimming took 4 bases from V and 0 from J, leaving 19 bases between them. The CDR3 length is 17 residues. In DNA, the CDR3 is TGCGCCAGCAGCCCGGGGGTTAGCGCCTTAAGCTCCTACGAGCAGTACTTC. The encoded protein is CASSPGVSALSSYEQYF.

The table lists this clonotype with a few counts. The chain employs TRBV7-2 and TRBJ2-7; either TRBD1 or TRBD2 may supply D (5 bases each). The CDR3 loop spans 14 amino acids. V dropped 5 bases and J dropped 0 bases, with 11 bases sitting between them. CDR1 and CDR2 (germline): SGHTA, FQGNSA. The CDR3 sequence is CASSPGPNSYEQYF. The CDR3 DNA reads TGTGCCAGCAGCCCGGGACCGAACTCCTACGAGCAGTACTTC.

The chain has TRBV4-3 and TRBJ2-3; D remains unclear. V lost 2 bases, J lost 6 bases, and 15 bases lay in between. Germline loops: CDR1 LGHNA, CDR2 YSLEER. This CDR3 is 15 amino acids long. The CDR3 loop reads CASSQRALRSDTQYF. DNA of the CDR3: TGCGCCAGCAGCCAAAGGGCCCTGAGGTCTGATACGCAGTATTTT.

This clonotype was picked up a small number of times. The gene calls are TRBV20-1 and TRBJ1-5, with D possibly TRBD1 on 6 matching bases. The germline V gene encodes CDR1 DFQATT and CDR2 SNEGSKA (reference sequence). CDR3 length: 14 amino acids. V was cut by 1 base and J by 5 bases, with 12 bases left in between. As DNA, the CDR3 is TGCAGTGCTAGAGGGGGGACAAAAGATCAGCCCCAGCATTTT. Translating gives CSARGGTKDQPQHF.

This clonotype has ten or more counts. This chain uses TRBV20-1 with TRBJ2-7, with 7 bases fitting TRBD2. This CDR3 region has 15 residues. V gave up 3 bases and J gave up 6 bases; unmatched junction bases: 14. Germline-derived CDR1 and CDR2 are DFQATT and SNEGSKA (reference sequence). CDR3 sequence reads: CSASGVWAGDGEQYF. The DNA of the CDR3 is TGCAGTGCTAGTGGTGTATGGGCGGGAGATGGCGAGCAGTACTTC.